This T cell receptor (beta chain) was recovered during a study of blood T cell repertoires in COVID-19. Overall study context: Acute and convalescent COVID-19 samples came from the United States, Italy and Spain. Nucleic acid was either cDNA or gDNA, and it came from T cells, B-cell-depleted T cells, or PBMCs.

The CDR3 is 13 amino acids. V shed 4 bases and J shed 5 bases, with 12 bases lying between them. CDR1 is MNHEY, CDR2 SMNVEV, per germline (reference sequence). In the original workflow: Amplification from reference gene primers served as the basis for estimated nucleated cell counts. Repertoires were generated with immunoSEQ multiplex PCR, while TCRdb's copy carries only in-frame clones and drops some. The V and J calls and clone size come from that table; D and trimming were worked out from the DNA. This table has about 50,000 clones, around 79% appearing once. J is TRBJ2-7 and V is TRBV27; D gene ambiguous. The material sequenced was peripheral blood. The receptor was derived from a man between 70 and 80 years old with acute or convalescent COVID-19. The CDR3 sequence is CASSSSGPHEQYF. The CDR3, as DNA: TGTGCCAGCAGTTCGTCAGGCCCCCACGAGCAGTACTTC.